The 18 T cell receptor beta chains reported below all come from one sample, sequenced in a study of blood T cell repertoires in COVID-19. Clones were sequenced by immunoSEQ multiplex PCR, and TCRdb holds only the in-frame ones, with some missing. The table has under 130,000 clones, about four fifths seen once; the top ten hold about 16%. The sequenced sample consisted of peripheral blood. These TCRs come from a woman aged 80 or over with acute or convalescent COVID-19.

Written as DNA, the CDR3 is TGCAGCGTTTTGGCCTCCTACAATGAGCAGTTCTTC. Translation: CSVLASYNEQFF. The chain joins TRBV29-1 to TRBJ2-1; D ambiguous. V was trimmed by 5 bases and J by 0 bases, leaving 5 bases between them. Germline lookup yields CDR1 SQVTM and CDR2 ANQGSEA. This CDR3 is 12 amino acids long.

The count of this clone is one. The J gene is TRBJ1-1, the V gene TRBV15; D perhaps matches TRBD1 (5 bases). Germline CDR1 LNHNV, CDR2 YYDKDF (reference sequence). The length of the CDR3 is 13 residues. V was pared by 1 base and J by 4 bases, with 7 bases between. CDR3 DNA: TGTGCCACCAGCAGAGGGGGCGGCACTGAAGCTTTCTTT. Its translation is CATSRGGGTEAFF.

The V call is TRBV11-2, the J call TRBJ2-1; 7 bases fit TRBD2. The CDR3 has 16 amino acids. From germline, CDR1 is SGHAT and CDR2 FQNNGV. V shed 2 bases, J shed 7 bases, and the junction held 11 bases outside the gene matches. CDR3 sequence: CASSLNPAGIGNEQFF. The CDR3 nucleotides are TGTGCCAGCAGCTTAAACCCAGCGGGAATCGGGAATGAGCAGTTCTTC.

The CDR3 region is CASSLRLAGFTDTQYF. CDR3 bases: TGTGCCAGCAGCCTTCGACTAGCGGGATTCACAGATACGCAGTATTTT. The V and J genes are TRBV16 and TRBJ2-3; the match to TRBD2 covers 11 bases. The CDR3 consists of 16 residues. Germline values: CDR1 KGHSY, CDR2 FQNENV. V trimming: 4 bases; J trimming: 2 bases; junction bases outside the gene matches: 5.

The chain uses TRBV2 and TRBJ1-5; D may be TRBD1 (6 bases). V lost 7 bases to trimming and J lost 6 bases, with 19 bases between them. Germline V CDR1 and CDR2: SNHLY, FYNNEI. The CDR3 is 15 amino acids. The DNA of the CDR3 is TGTGCCAGCACCCGGACGGCGGCACAGGGTCAGCCCCAGCATTTT. It encodes CASTRTAAQGQPQHF.

The CDR3 DNA is TGTGCCAGCAGTTTATTGTTGGACAGTCGGCAGCCCCAGCATTTT. This gives the protein CASSLLLDSRQPQHF. The chain joins TRBV27 to TRBJ1-5; perhaps TRBD1 as D (6 bases). Trimming left V 1 base short and J 7 bases short, with 14 bases between. The CDR3 covers 15 residues. Germline V gene data show CDR1 as MNHEY and CDR2 as SMNVEV (reference sequence).

This clone has ten or more counts. The V and J genes are TRBV7-9 and TRBJ2-5, with D possibly being TRBD1 (5 bases). The V gene lost 7 bases and the J gene lost 5 bases, with 14 bases spanning the gap. This CDR3 comprises 13 residues. The germline V gene encodes CDR1 SEHNR and CDR2 FQNEAQ (reference sequence). CDR3 coding DNA: TGTGCCAGCACTTGGCAGGGCCCCGAGACCCAGTACTTC. Residues: CASTWQGPETQYF.

The rearrangement uses TRBV24-1 and TRBJ1-5; D gene ambiguous. Trimming cost V 10 bases and J 5 bases, with 8 bases left between them. This CDR3 is 11 amino acids long. The germline gives CDR1 KGHDR, CDR2 SFDVKD. The CDR3 loop reads CATGRDQPQHF. CDR3 in DNA: TGTGCCACGGGGAGAGATCAGCCCCAGCATTTT.

The CDR3 DNA follows: TGCGCCAGCAGCTTGGTCCCCAGGGAGGTGATGAACACTGAAGCTTTCTTT. Amino acids: CASSLVPREVMNTEAFF. The rearrangement uses TRBV5-1 and TRBJ1-1, with D maybe TRBD1 (5 bases). V lost 0 bases, J lost 0 bases, and 15 bases lay in between. The CDR3 runs 17 residues. The V gene's germline CDR1 is SGHRS and CDR2 YFSETQ.

This chain connects TRBV7-9 to TRBJ2-7; a possible D gene is TRBD1 (6 bases). The germline CDR1 and CDR2 sequences are SEHNR and FQNEAQ (reference sequence). The CDR3 sequence is 15 residues long. Trimming shortened V by 0 bases and J by 2 bases, and 11 bases separated the two germline ends. The CDR3 here is CASSLAQGKAYEQYF. Written as DNA, the CDR3 is TGTGCCAGCAGCTTAGCGCAGGGGAAAGCCTACGAGCAGTACTTC. The variable domain in full, with the rest retrieved from reference TRBV7-9 and TRBJ2-7, is DTGVSQNPRHKITKRGQNVTFRCDPISEHNRLYWYRQTLGQGPEFLTYFQNEAQLEKSRLLSDRFSAERPKGSFSTLEIQRTEQGDSAMYLCASSLAQGKAYEQYFGPGTRLTVT.

The chain has TRBV3-1 (or the pseudogene TRBV3-2) and TRBJ1-1, with D perhaps matching TRBD1 (6 bases). The CDR3 has 14 residues. The germline V gene encodes CDR1 LGHDT and CDR2 YNNKEL (reference sequence). Trimming removed 2 bases from V and 2 bases from J, with 9 bases in between. This CDR3 reads CASSQRGINTEAFF. The CDR3 DNA follows: TGTGCCAGCAGCCAAAGGGGGATTAACACTGAAGCTTTCTTT.

This clone was counted at least ten times. V and J are TRBV7-9 and TRBJ2-1; possibly TRBD1 for D (5 bases). This CDR3 has 14 amino acids. Deletions cut 5 bases from V and 6 bases from J, with 14 bases between. Germline CDR1 SEHNR, CDR2 FQNEAQ (reference sequence). The CDR3 DNA is TGTGCCAGCAGCGGGGCCAGGTCGGGCAATGAGCAGTTCTTC. It specifies CASSGARSGNEQFF. The full variable domain, with the rest looked up from reference TRBV7-9 and TRBJ2-1, is DTGVSQNPRHKITKRGQNVTFRCDPISEHNRLYWYRQTLGQGPEFLTYFQNEAQLEKSRLLSDRFSAERPKGSFSTLEIQRTEQGDSAMYLCASSGARSGNEQFFGPGTRLTVL.

V and J are TRBV5-1 and TRBJ1-1; possible D gene TRBD1, 6 bases. The CDR3 is 15 amino acids. CDR1 and CDR2 from the germline V gene are SGHRS and YFSETQ. The ends were cut back, 0 bases at V and 1 base at J, with 10 bases in the middle. The CDR3 nucleotides are TGCGCCAGCAGCTTGGGAGCAGGGGCGAACACTGAAGCTTTCTTT. It translates to CASSLGAGANTEAFF.

The V and J genes are TRBV7-9 and TRBJ1-1; 7 bases fit TRBD1. The CDR3 has 16 residues. CDR1 is SEHNR and CDR2 is FQNEAQ in the germline V gene (reference sequence). V lost 7 bases and J lost 1; bases outside the gene matches: 12. The CDR3 DNA is TGTGCCAGCACCCGATATTACAGGGGACCGAACACTGAAGCTTTCTTT. Protein sequence: CASTRYYRGPNTEAFF.

The chain uses TRBV6-5 and TRBJ2-2; 10 bases are a match to TRBD2. Per germline, CDR1 MNHEY and CDR2 SVGAGI. V shed 8 bases, J shed 7 bases, and the junction held 7 bases outside the gene matches. The CDR3 is 14 amino acids. The CDR3 reads CASRWLAGDGELFF. In DNA, the CDR3 is TGTGCCAGCCGTTGGCTAGCGGGAGACGGGGAGCTGTTTTTT.

As regards this clone: Other DNA variants within this sample encode the same CDR3. This rearrangement joins TRBV10-3 to TRBJ2-1; TRBD2 matches at 12 bases. The germline V gene has CDR1 ENHRY and CDR2 SYGVKD. This CDR3 region has 14 residues. The V gene end was trimmed by 6 bases and the J gene end by 7 bases; junction bases not matched to a gene: 4. The CDR3 reads CAIRPGTSGNEQFF. CDR3 coding DNA: TGTGCCATCAGACCCGGGACTAGCGGGAATGAGCAGTTCTTC.

The chain links TRBV7-2 to TRBJ2-4, with no clear D. Germline V CDR1 and CDR2: SGHTA, FQGNSA. Trimming removed 1 base from V and 3 bases from J, with 10 bases in between. The CDR3 is made up of 15 amino acids. The CDR3 protein is CASSLVRAIKNIQYF. CDR3 DNA: TGTGCCAGCAGCTTAGTTCGAGCGATCAAAAACATTCAGTACTTC.

The chain joins TRBV2 to TRBJ2-3, with D possibly matching TRBD2 (5 bases). Trimming shortened V by 5 bases and J by 6 bases, and 21 bases separated the two germline ends. The length of the CDR3 is 16 residues. CDR1 SNHLY and CDR2 FYNNEI come from the germline V gene. The CDR3 DNA sequence: TGTGCCAGCAGTCTCCAACGGCTAGCTATTGGGGATACGCAGTATTTT. Protein product: CASSLQRLAIGDTQYF.